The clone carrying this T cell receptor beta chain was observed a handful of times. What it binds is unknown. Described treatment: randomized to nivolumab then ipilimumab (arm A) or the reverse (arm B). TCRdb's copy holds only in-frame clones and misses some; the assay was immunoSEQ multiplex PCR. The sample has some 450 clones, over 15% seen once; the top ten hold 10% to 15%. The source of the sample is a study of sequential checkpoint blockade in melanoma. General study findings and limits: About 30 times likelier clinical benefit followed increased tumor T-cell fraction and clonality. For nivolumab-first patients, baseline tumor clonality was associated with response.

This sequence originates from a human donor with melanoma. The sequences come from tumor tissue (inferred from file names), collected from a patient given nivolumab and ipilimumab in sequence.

The CDR3 coding sequence is TGTGCCAGCAGTTACCCAGGGAGCCTTCAAGAGACCCAGTACTTC. Protein: CASSYPGSLQETQYF. The chain employs TRBV6-8 and TRBJ2-5; D is tentatively TRBD1 or TRBD2 (5 bases each). Trimming stripped 2 bases from V and 2 bases from J, with 12 bases between. This CDR3 has 15 amino acids. In germline, CDR1 is MNHGY, CDR2 SAAAGT.